Below are 30 T cell receptor beta chains sequenced from a single sample in a study of blood T cell repertoires in COVID-19. Repertoires were generated with immunoSEQ multiplex PCR, while TCRdb's copy carries only in-frame clones and drops some. The table shows 300,000 to 400,000 clones, with 65% to 90% occurring only once. The sample taken for sequencing was peripheral blood. These TCRs come from a woman in her sixties or seventies with COVID-19, enrolled during active disease.

A few counts support this clone. This chain uses TRBV18 with TRBJ1-1, with 11 nucleotides matching TRBD1. V shed 5 bases and J 1 base; nucleotides not matched to a gene: 3. Germline CDR1 is KGHSH and CDR2 is LQKENI. CDR3 size: 15 residues. DNA of the CDR3: TGTGCCAGCTCAGGACAGGGGGCAGGGAACACTGAAGCTTTCTTT. Residues: CASSGQGAGNTEAFF.

The V call is TRBV5-1, the J call TRBJ1-1; no clear D gene. Trimming cost V 1 base and J 3 bases, with 10 bases left between them. CDR1 is SGHRS, CDR2 YFSETQ, per germline. This CDR3 contains 14 residues. The CDR3: CASSLSGWDTEAFF. CDR3 sequence (DNA): TGCGCCAGCAGCTTGTCAGGCTGGGACACTGAAGCTTTCTTT.

V and J are TRBV18 and TRBJ2-5; possibly TRBD2 for D (6 bases). Trimming stripped 2 bases from V and 4 bases from J, with 11 bases between. CDR3 length: 14 amino acids. Germline loops: CDR1 KGHSH, CDR2 LQKENI. The CDR3 DNA follows: TGTGCCAGCTCACCAATAGGGAGGATAGAGACCCAGTACTTC. It translates to CASSPIGRIETQYF.

The chain has TRBV4-1 and TRBJ2-1; 7 nucleotides line up with TRBD2. J gave up 0 bases and V 6 bases, and 11 bases lay outside the gene matches. Germline V CDR1 and CDR2: MGHRA, YSYEKL. The CDR3 runs to 17 residues. The CDR3 here is CASRRTWDYNSYNEQFF. The CDR3 DNA sequence: TGCGCCAGCAGACGAACTTGGGACTACAACTCCTACAATGAGCAGTTCTTC.

Turning to this clone: The same CDR3 arises from other DNA sequences in this sample as well. The chain combines TRBV11-3 with TRBJ1-1; D is possibly TRBD1 (5 bases). Per the germline V gene, CDR1 is SGHNT and CDR2 is YENEEA. Trimming took 0 bases from V and 3 from J, leaving 8 bases between them. This CDR3 region has 14 residues. The DNA of the CDR3 is TGTGCCAGCAGCTTAGATGGGGGGGACACTGAAGCTTTCTTT. Translated: CASSLDGGDTEAFF.

V gene TRBV10-3 combines with J gene TRBJ1-5; 8 bases match TRBD1. The CDR3 is 15 amino acids. Germline values: CDR1 ENHRY, CDR2 SYGVKD. J lost 2 bases, V lost 4 bases, and 4 bases had no gene match. In nucleotides, the CDR3 is TGTGCCATCAGTGGAGGGGGACAGGGCAATCAGCCCCAGCATTTT. It yields the protein CAISGGGQGNQPQHF.

The J gene is TRBJ1-1, the V gene TRBV2; TRBD1 is a possible D gene (6 bases). Germline CDR1 is SNHLY and CDR2 is FYNNEI. The CDR3 totals 14 residues. V lost 5 bases and J 1 base, leaving 11 bases between the germline ends. CDR3 region: CASSLGGENTEAFF. The CDR3 DNA is TGTGCCAGCAGTCTAGGGGGGGAGAACACTGAAGCTTTCTTT.

The genes are TRBV19 and TRBJ2-7, with a tentative D call TRBD2 (5 bases). This CDR3 contains 14 residues. Germline loops: CDR1 LNHDA, CDR2 SQIVND (reference sequence). Trimming removed 5 bases at V and 3 bases at J, with 14 bases between. CDR3 sequence (DNA): TGTGCCAGTAGTGAGGGCGGTCTGGACTACGAGCAGTACTTC. Protein product: CASSEGGLDYEQYF.

The V gene is TRBV21-1, the J gene TRBJ1-4; the table's D call of TRBD1 was not tested on the DNA. TRBV21-1 is termed a pseudogene. The CDR3 is 16 amino acids. This CDR3 is CASSKARGTGNEKLFF. The DNA for the CDR3 is TGTGCCAGCAGCAAAGCGCGGGGGACAGGGAATGAAAAACTGTTTTTT.

V usage is TRBV30 and J usage is TRBJ2-2; 7 bases fit TRBD1. This CDR3 spans 14 amino acids. CDR1 and CDR2 from the germline V gene are GTSNPN and SVGIG (reference sequence). V gave up 4 bases and J gave up 4 bases; unmatched junction bases: 6. The DNA for the CDR3 is TGTGCCTGGATCGGGACAGTAATCACCGGGGAGCTGTTTTTT. It is translated as CAWIGTVITGELFF.

Comment on this clone: One end of the junction is discordant with germline, which a read error may explain. Other DNA variants within this sample encode the same CDR3. The chain carries TRBV5-1 and TRBJ2-7, with 7 bases fitting TRBD2. The CDR3 totals 15 residues. Germline V gene sequence: CDR1 SGHRS, CDR2 YFSETQ. CDR3 in DNA: TGTGCCAGCAGCTTGGTGGGCCGGGGGGCCTACGAGCAGTACTTC. Amino acids: CASSLVGRGAYEQYF.

V usage is TRBV12-5 and J usage is TRBJ2-7, with 10 bases fitting TRBD2. V lost 0 bases and J lost 11; bases outside the gene matches: 7. Germline V gives CDR1 LGHNT, CDR2 FRNRAP. CDR3 length equals 14 residues. The DNA of the CDR3 is TGTGCTAGTGGTTTGGTACAGCGGGGGGGAAACAAGTACTTC. It codes for CASGLVQRGGNKYF. Variable domain in full (rest from reference TRBV12-5 and TRBJ2-7): DARVTQTPRHKVTEMGQEVTMRCQPILGHNTVFWYRQTMMQGLELLAYFRNRAPLDDSGMPKDRFSAEMPDATLATLKIQPSEPRDSAVYFCASGLVQRGGNKYFGPGTRLTVT.

This clone was detected a few times. This rearrangement joins TRBV7-2 to TRBJ1-5; D ambiguous. V dropped 1 base and J dropped 0 bases, with 10 bases sitting between them. CDR3 length: 16 amino acids. Per the germline V gene, CDR1 is SGHTA and CDR2 is FQGNSA. The CDR3 loop is CASSLGSGYSNQPQHF. The CDR3 DNA follows: TGTGCCAGCAGCTTAGGATCGGGGTATAGCAATCAGCCCCAGCATTTT.

The table lists this clone with a few counts. This specimen includes other DNA sequences encoding the same CDR3. The rearrangement uses TRBV2 and TRBJ2-7; D uncertain. CDR1 and CDR2 (germline): SNHLY, FYNNEI. Trimming left V 4 bases short and J 3 bases short, with 4 bases between. This CDR3 spans 11 amino acids. The CDR3: CASSGYYEQYF. DNA of the CDR3: TGTGCCAGCAGTGGCTACTACGAGCAGTACTTC.

This clone showed up just once. The V call is TRBV6-2 or TRBV6-3, the J call TRBJ1-1; D gene ambiguous. The CDR3 runs 14 residues. Germline values: CDR1 MNHEY, CDR2 SVGEGT. The V end was cut by 0 bases, the J end by 4 bases, with 9 bases between. The DNA of the CDR3 is TGTGCCAGCAGTTACTCGTTCGGGGTCACTGAAGCTTTCTTT. Its translation is CASSYSFGVTEAFF.

V usage is TRBV6-6 and J usage is TRBJ2-3; a weak D match, TRBD1 (6 bases). This CDR3 spans 14 amino acids. The ends were cut back, 7 bases at V and 2 bases at J, with 13 bases in the middle. CDR1 is MNHNY and CDR2 is SVGAGI in the germline V gene (reference sequence). CDR3 nucleotides: TGTGCCAGCATCGCCGACAGGCTCACAGATACGCAGTATTTT. Protein product: CASIADRLTDTQYF.

J is TRBJ2-7 and V is TRBV6-5; tentative D call: TRBD1 (6 bases). Trimming left V 6 bases short and J 2 bases short, with 17 bases between. This CDR3 is 15 amino acids long. Germline lookup yields CDR1 MNHEY and CDR2 SVGAGI. This chain's CDR3 is CASRDPWTAPYEQYF. CDR3 in DNA: TGTGCCAGCAGAGACCCCTGGACAGCCCCCTACGAGCAGTACTTC.

J is TRBJ2-3 and V is TRBV5-1; D not certain. The CDR3 is 18 amino acids. Germline V gene data show CDR1 as SGHRS and CDR2 as YFSETQ. The ends were cut back, 3 bases at V and 5 bases at J, with 25 bases in the middle. The CDR3 here is CASSSSSAILLPVDTQYF. CDR3 DNA: TGCGCCAGCAGCTCGTCCTCAGCGATCCTCCTTCCGGTAGATACGCAGTATTTT.

The table lists this clone with a count of one. V and J are TRBV7-7 and TRBJ2-5, with 13 bases aligning to TRBD2. The CDR3 loop spans 16 amino acids. CDR1 SSHAT and CDR2 FNYEAQ come from the germline V gene (reference sequence). V was clipped by 5 bases and J by 1 base; unmatched bases: 4. The CDR3 here is CASSLGLAGFQETQYF. CDR3 in DNA: TGTGCCAGCAGCCTGGGACTAGCGGGGTTCCAAGAGACCCAGTACTTC.

J is TRBJ2-4 and V is TRBV4-1, with D possibly being TRBD1 (6 bases). The ends were cut back, 1 base at V and 3 bases at J, with 13 bases in the middle. The CDR3 length is 16 residues. Germline CDR1 reads MGHRA; CDR2 reads YSYEKL. The chain's CDR3 is CASSQVGRGGKNIQYF. CDR3 DNA: TGCGCCAGCAGCCAAGTCGGACGAGGGGGCAAAAACATTCAGTACTTC.

The J gene is TRBJ2-7, the V gene TRBV5-1; a possible D gene is TRBD1 (5 bases). This CDR3 comprises 15 residues. Germline CDR1 reads SGHRS; CDR2 reads YFSETQ. Trimming took 5 bases from V and 5 from J, leaving 20 bases between them. The CDR3 coding sequence is TGCGCCAGCAGTCAGTCAGGACACAAGACCGACGAGCAGTACTTC. Its protein product is CASSQSGHKTDEQYF. Filled out from reference TRBV5-1 and TRBJ2-7, the complete variable domain reads KAGVTQTPRYLIKTRGQQVTLSCSPISGHRSVSWYQQTPGQGLQFLFEYFSETQRNKGNFPGRFSGRQFSNSRSEMNVSTLELGDSALYLCASSQSGHKTDEQYFGPGTRLTVT.

The chain has TRBV16 and TRBJ1-1, with a tentative D call TRBD1 (6 bases). CDR3 length: 15 residues. V was pared by 0 bases and J by 4 bases, with 12 bases between. Germline assignment: CDR1 KGHSY and CDR2 FQNENV. The CDR3: CASSQSPGVFTEAFF. The DNA of the CDR3 is TGTGCCAGCAGCCAATCGCCAGGGGTCTTCACTGAAGCTTTCTTT.

The V gene is TRBV5-1, the J gene TRBJ1-2, with 9 bases lining up with TRBD1. V shed 4 bases, J shed 2 bases, and the junction held 6 bases outside the gene matches. The CDR3 has 15 residues. Germline values: CDR1 SGHRS, CDR2 YFSETQ. The CDR3 DNA reads TGCGCCAGCAGCCCTTGGACAGGGGTAAACTATGGCTACACCTTC. Translating it yields CASSPWTGVNYGYTF.

Only one count was recorded for this clone. V gene TRBV12-3 or TRBV12-4 combines with J gene TRBJ2-7; 7 positions match TRBD2. The CDR3 spans 13 residues. V gave up 4 bases and J gave up 4 bases; unmatched junction bases: 4. The CDR3 DNA sequence: TGTGCCAGCAGTTCCCGGGGGGATTACGAGCAGTACTTC. It codes for CASSSRGDYEQYF.

The chain is built from TRBV4-1 and TRBJ2-7; no firm D call. The V end lost 1 base, the J end lost 6 bases, and 19 bases lay between the germline ends. Germline loops: CDR1 MGHRA, CDR2 YSYEKL. The CDR3 runs 16 residues. The CDR3 reads CASSQVRLPIISEQYF. CDR3 bases: TGCGCCAGCAGCCAAGTGCGGCTACCGATTATCTCCGAGCAGTACTTC.

This chain joins TRBV7-9 and TRBJ2-6; weak D call: TRBD1 (5 bases). V gave up 6 bases and J gave up 0 bases, with 12 bases separating them. Germline values: CDR1 SEHNR, CDR2 FQNEAQ (reference sequence). This CDR3 is built from 16 residues. In nucleotides, the CDR3 is TGTGCCAGCAGGAAGATAACAGGCTCTGGGGCCAACGTCCTGACTTTC. Amino acids: CASRKITGSGANVLTF.

V usage is TRBV7-2 and J usage is TRBJ1-2, with 8 positions matching TRBD1. V lost 6 bases and J lost 4; bases outside the gene matches: 10. The CDR3 covers 15 residues. CDR1 is SGHTA and CDR2 is FQGNSA in the germline V gene. The CDR3 DNA reads TGTGCCAGCAGGGGGGCAGGGGGCGGGAGCTATGGCTACACCTTC. Amino acids: CASRGAGGGSYGYTF. The full variable domain, in which reference TRBV7-2 and TRBJ1-2 provide the parts outside the CDR3, is GAGVSQSPSNKVTEKGKDVELRCDPISGHTALYWYRQSLGQGLEFLIYFQGNSAPDKSGLPSDRFSAERTGGSVSTLTIQRTQQEDSAVYLCASRGAGGGSYGYTFGSGTRLTVV.

This chain joins TRBV7-8 and TRBJ1-2; 7 bases line up with TRBD1. This CDR3 region has 12 residues. The V segment lost 10 bases and the J segment 8 bases; nucleotides outside the gene matches: 10. Germline lookup yields CDR1 SGHVS and CDR2 FQNEAQ. CDR3 in DNA: TGTGCCACCGATGAGGGGGCGCGGGGCTACACCTTC. Protein sequence: CATDEGARGYTF.

V is TRBV30 and J is TRBJ2-7; D unclear. Germline CDR1 and CDR2: GTSNPN and SVGIG (reference sequence). The germline V and J ends were trimmed by 8 bases and 5 bases, with 19 bases remaining between them. CDR3 size: 13 residues. This CDR3 reads CATTMSSVDEQYF. CDR3 bases: TGTGCCACGACAATGAGCTCAGTGGACGAGCAGTACTTC.

With regard to this clone: This same CDR3 is encoded by further DNA sequences in the sample. The genes are TRBV27 and TRBJ1-5; D unclear. This CDR3 is built from 14 residues. Germline V CDR1 and CDR2: MNHEY, SMNVEV (reference sequence). Trimming stripped 2 bases from V and 0 bases from J, with 5 bases between. In DNA, the CDR3 is TGTGCCAGCAGTTTACGTTATAGCAATCAGCCCCAGCATTTT. It specifies CASSLRYSNQPQHF.